One and the same sample provided the 30 T cell receptor beta chains below, sequenced in a study of T cell responses to AZD1222 COVID-19 vaccine. Some clones are missing from TCRdb's copy, which holds only in-frame ones; the method was immunoSEQ multiplex PCR. The profile shows about 160,000 clones, about 90% of them singletons. Sequenced material: peripheral blood, taken on day 0 of MenACWY control vaccination. These receptor sequences come from an adult in good health.

The genes are TRBV10-1 and TRBJ1-5; a weak D match, TRBD1 (5 bases). The CDR3 sequence is 18 residues long. V was clipped by 7 bases and J by 1 base, with 23 bases between them. CDR1 is WNHNN, CDR2 SYGVQD, per germline (reference sequence). CDR3 sequence (DNA): TGCGCCAGCATCGGGAACAGGCCCAGTGCGGTGAGCAATCAGCCCCAGCATTTT. Protein product: CASIGNRPSAVSNQPQHF.

The chain has TRBV12-3 or TRBV12-4 and TRBJ2-5; 8 positions agree with TRBD2. The CDR3 is 13 amino acids. The V gene end was trimmed by 6 bases and the J gene end by 5 bases; junction bases not matched to a gene: 5. The CDR3 sequence is CASSPGGAETQYF. CDR3 bases: TGTGCCAGCAGCCCCGGGGGGGCGGAGACCCAGTACTTC.

The chain is built from TRBV10-3 and TRBJ2-1; the D gene is possibly TRBD2 (7 bases). The length of the CDR3 is 13 residues. Germline CDR1 is ENHRY and CDR2 is SYGVKD. Trimming removed 6 bases at V and 5 bases at J, with 11 bases between. In nucleotides, the CDR3 is TGTGCCATCAGGAGGGGGGGGAACAATGAGCAGTTCTTC. Its translation: CAIRRGGNNEQFF.

The J gene is TRBJ1-2, the V gene TRBV28; D gene unclear. Germline V lookup: CDR1 MDHEN, CDR2 SYDVKM. V lost 1 base and J lost 4, with 10 bases in between. The CDR3 extends over 14 amino acids. CDR3 sequence: CASSLLIGSYGYTF. CDR3 bases: TGTGCCAGCAGTTTATTAATAGGGTCCTATGGCTACACCTTC.

The chain couples TRBV5-4 to TRBJ2-3, with D unclear. Trimming stripped 4 bases from V and 1 base from J, with 7 bases between. The CDR3 has 13 amino acids. The germline V gene encodes CDR1 SGHNT and CDR2 YYREEE (reference sequence). CDR3 DNA: TGTGCCAGCAGCGTCCAGGGCACAGATACGCAGTATTTT. Amino acids: CASSVQGTDTQYF.

The rearrangement joins TRBV29-1 to TRBJ1-2; a weak D match, TRBD1 (6 bases). This CDR3 is built from 11 residues. Trimming left V 6 bases short and J 12 bases short, with 17 bases between. Looked up from germline, CDR1 is SQVTM and CDR2 is ANQGSEA. The CDR3 reads CSVRIGQQDTF. For the CDR3, the DNA is TGCAGCGTAAGGATCGGACAGCAGGACACCTTC.

The rearrangement uses TRBV29-1 and TRBJ2-7; perhaps TRBD2 as D (6 bases). The CDR3 totals 11 residues. V was pared by 7 bases and J by 5 bases, with 12 bases between. Germline V gene sequence: CDR1 SQVTM, CDR2 ANQGSEA. The CDR3 protein is CSALLAHEQYF. In DNA, the CDR3 is TGCAGCGCCCTACTAGCCCACGAGCAGTACTTC.

V is TRBV7-2 and J is TRBJ1-5, with 10 positions matching TRBD1. The CDR3 length is 15 residues. CDR1 SGHTA and CDR2 FQGNSA come from the germline V gene. V trimming: 5 bases; J trimming: 6 bases; junction bases outside the gene matches: 7. CDR3 sequence (DNA): TGTGCCAGCAGCCGTCGACAGGGGGCTTTTCAGCCCCAGCATTTT. Translated: CASSRRQGAFQPQHF.

This sequence joins TRBV7-2 and TRBJ1-2; D unclear. The CDR3 spans 14 residues. The V and J ends lost 5 bases and 4 bases respectively, with 14 bases between them. The V gene's germline CDR1 is SGHTA and CDR2 FQGNSA. The CDR3 loop reads CASSPRPQTYGYTF. CDR3 DNA sequence: TGTGCCAGCAGCCCACGGCCGCAGACCTATGGCTACACCTTC.

The rearrangement links TRBV10-3 to TRBJ1-6; D gene ambiguous. Germline lookup yields CDR1 ENHRY and CDR2 SYGVKD. The length of the CDR3 is 18 residues. The V end lost 0 bases, the J end lost 4 bases, and 16 bases lay between the germline ends. The DNA for the CDR3 is TGTGCCATCAGTGAGTCGATCGGGAAGAGCCTTTATAATTCACCCCTCCACTTT. Translated: CAISESIGKSLYNSPLHF.

The chain links TRBV10-3 to TRBJ2-7, with a possible D match to TRBD1 (5 bases). The CDR3 sequence is 13 residues long. The germline V gene encodes CDR1 ENHRY and CDR2 SYGVKD. Trimming stripped 10 bases from V and 3 bases from J, with 16 bases between. CDR3 nucleotides: TGTGCCACCCGACAGATGTCTCTCTACGAGCAGTACTTC. Translated: CATRQMSLYEQYF.

The rearrangement links TRBV19 to TRBJ2-7; tentatively, D is TRBD1 (6 bases). CDR1 and CDR2 from the germline V gene are LNHDA and SQIVND (reference sequence). V shed 3 bases and J shed 2 bases, with 11 bases lying between them. The CDR3 is made up of 14 amino acids. CDR3 sequence reads: CASSMARGTYEQYF. CDR3 coding DNA: TGTGCCAGTAGTATGGCCAGGGGAACCTACGAGCAGTACTTC.

This chain uses TRBV10-2 with TRBJ1-1; D ambiguous. The CDR3 contains 12 residues. Between the trimmed V and J ends, which lost 0 bases and 4 bases, there was a span of 3 bases. Germline V gene lookup returns CDR1 WSHSY and CDR2 SAAADI. The CDR3 sequence is CASSESVTEAFF. For the CDR3, the DNA is TGCGCCAGCAGTGAGTCGGTCACTGAAGCTTTCTTT.

In nucleotides, the CDR3 is TGTGCCAGCAGCTTAGACCCGACTACCTACGAGCAGTACTTC. It is translated as CASSLDPTTYEQYF. The chain is built from TRBV7-2 and TRBJ2-7, with D possibly being TRBD2 (5 bases). Per germline, CDR1 SGHTA and CDR2 FQGNSA. This CDR3 comprises 14 residues. V lost 1 base, J lost 2 bases, and 9 bases lay in between.

The rearrangement uses TRBV2 and TRBJ1-3, with unresolved D. The germline gives CDR1 SNHLY, CDR2 FYNNEI. The V end was cut by 8 bases, the J end by 1 base, with 6 bases between. The CDR3 length is 12 residues. DNA for the CDR3: TGTGCCAGCCCCGAGTCTGGAAACACCATATATTTT. This translates into CASPESGNTIYF. Looking up the rest from reference TRBV2 and TRBJ1-3 gives the full variable domain: EPEVTQTPSHQVTQMGQEVILRCVPISNHLYFYWYRQILGQKVEFLVSFYNNEISEKSEIFDDQFSVERPDGSNFTLKIRSTKLEDSAMYFCASPESGNTIYFGEGSWLTVV.

The CDR3 loop is CASSHVAARTEAFF. CDR3 nucleotide sequence: TGTGCCAGCAGCCATGTGGCGGCGAGGACTGAAGCTTTCTTT. The chain couples TRBV7-9 to TRBJ1-1; unclear D gene. Germline V gene sequence: CDR1 SEHNR, CDR2 FQNEAQ (reference sequence). CDR3 length equals 14 residues. V gave up 5 bases and J gave up 5 bases, with 15 bases separating them.

This clone was seen only once. The chain couples TRBV2 to TRBJ2-3; D remains unclear. V shed 6 bases and J shed 7 bases, with 20 bases lying between them. There are 15 residues in the CDR3. Germline CDR1 reads SNHLY; CDR2 reads FYNNEI. The CDR3 sequence: CASSRTPDLLNTQYF. The CDR3 DNA reads TGTGCCAGCAGCCGGACGCCTGACCTTTTAAATACGCAGTATTTT.

The chain uses TRBV15 and TRBJ1-1; D perhaps matches TRBD1 (6 bases). V lost 1 base and J 2 bases, leaving 11 bases between the germline ends. CDR3 length: 15 amino acids. Germline CDR1 LNHNV, CDR2 YYDKDF (reference sequence). In nucleotides, the CDR3 is TGTGCCACCAGCAGAGGGGGGGCAGTCAACACTGAAGCTTTCTTT. Amino acid sequence: CATSRGGAVNTEAFF.

This chain joins TRBV7-2 and TRBJ1-1; 7 bases fit TRBD1. The germline V gene has CDR1 SGHTA and CDR2 FQGNSA. V shed 6 bases, J shed 2 bases, and the junction held 6 bases outside the gene matches. The CDR3 extends over 14 amino acids. CDR3 sequence reads: CASSLQGRNTEAFF. The DNA of the CDR3 is TGTGCCAGCAGTTTACAGGGGAGAAACACTGAAGCTTTCTTT.

The chain uses TRBV19 and TRBJ2-1; the D call may be TRBD1 or TRBD2 (6 bases each). The CDR3 totals 17 residues. CDR1 is LNHDA, CDR2 SQIVND, per germline (reference sequence). V was shortened by 3 bases and J by 4 bases, with 19 bases between the two germline ends. This CDR3 is CASSIWLGRGLYNEQFF. DNA for the CDR3: TGTGCCAGTAGTATTTGGTTAGGCAGGGGACTTTACAATGAGCAGTTCTTC.

As regards this clone: The sample has other DNA sequences that encode this CDR3 too. The chain joins TRBV14 to TRBJ1-2; no clear D gene. Germline V gene data show CDR1 as SGHDN and CDR2 as FVKESK. The CDR3 runs 15 residues. Trimming removed 1 base at V and 0 bases at J, with 9 bases between. The CDR3 DNA follows: TGTGCCAGCAGCCAAGGGACCGGGGCTAACTATGGCTACACCTTC. Translating gives CASSQGTGANYGYTF.

This clone occurred once. This chain joins TRBV6-5 and TRBJ2-7; D possibly corresponds to TRBD1 (6 bases). The CDR3 runs to 12 residues. From germline, CDR1 is MNHEY and CDR2 SVGAGI. V was cut by 4 bases and J by 3 bases, with 7 bases left in between. In DNA form, the CDR3 reads TGTGCCAGCAGTTCACAGGGCTACGAGCAGTACTTC. Protein sequence: CASSSQGYEQYF.

This chain uses TRBV19 with TRBJ2-7, with D tentatively TRBD1 or TRBD2 (5 bases each). With 3 bases removed from V and 1 base from J, the gap between germline ends came to 10 bases. Germline-derived CDR1 and CDR2 are LNHDA and SQIVND (reference sequence). The CDR3 has 14 residues. CDR3 DNA sequence: TGTGCCAGTAGTATCGGGGCCACGTCCTACGAGCAGTACTTC. Its protein is CASSIGATSYEQYF.

The gene calls are TRBV7-9 and TRBJ2-5, with 11 bases fitting TRBD2. Germline lookup yields CDR1 SEHNR and CDR2 FQNEAQ (reference sequence). Trimming removed 0 bases from V and 5 bases from J; junction bases left unmatched: 8. This CDR3 has 17 residues. CDR3 nucleotides: TGTGCCAGCAGCTTAGCGCGAGGTAGCGGGAGGGGTGAGACCCAGTACTTC. The encoded protein is CASSLARGSGRGETQYF.

The chain couples TRBV6-2 or TRBV6-3 to TRBJ2-1, with 8 positions matching TRBD2. V dropped 5 bases and J dropped 14; count of bases not matched to a gene: 14. Germline lookup yields CDR1 MNHEY and CDR2 SVGEGT. The CDR3 sequence is 14 residues long. The CDR3 is CASSLLLTSGLKFF. CDR3 nucleotides: TGTGCCAGCAGTCTCCTCCTCACTAGCGGCCTCAAGTTCTTC.

The chain uses TRBV7-2 and TRBJ1-1, with D unresolved. Looked up from germline, CDR1 is SGHTA and CDR2 is FQGNSA. The CDR3 runs to 15 residues. V was shortened by 0 bases and J by 4 bases, with 12 bases between the two germline ends. In nucleotides, the CDR3 is TGTGCCAGCAGCTTAGCGGCCGTGAGCCCCACTGAAGCTTTCTTT. Its protein is CASSLAAVSPTEAFF.

This rearrangement joins TRBV27 to TRBJ2-1, with 7 bases fitting TRBD2. Germline V gene lookup returns CDR1 MNHEY and CDR2 SMNVEV (reference sequence). With V trimmed by 2 bases and J by 0 bases, 1 base remained unmatched. This CDR3 has 15 residues. CDR3 region: CASSLGGGSYNEQFF. The DNA of the CDR3 is TGTGCCAGCAGTTTAGGGGGGGGCTCCTACAATGAGCAGTTCTTC.

The chain is built from TRBV27 and TRBJ2-1; 8 positions match TRBD1. The CDR3 runs to 13 residues. V trimming: 5 bases; J trimming: 6 bases; junction bases outside the gene matches: 3. Germline CDR1 is MNHEY and CDR2 is SMNVEV (reference sequence). For the CDR3, the DNA is TGTGCCAGCAGTAGACAGGGGTTCAATGAGCAGTTCTTC. Translated, it gives CASSRQGFNEQFF.

The V call is TRBV21-1, the J call TRBJ1-2; the table's TRBD1 call for D was not verified on the DNA. TRBV21-1 has pseudogene status. The CDR3 consists of 22 residues. The CDR3: CASSKGTVPNYGWVYPNYGYTF. The CDR3 coding sequence is TGTGCCAGCAGCAAAGGGACAGTTCCTAACTATGGCTGGGTATATCCTAACTATGGCTACACCTTC.

The chain joins TRBV7-8 to TRBJ1-2, with 7 bases fitting TRBD1. Germline V gene data show CDR1 as SGHVS and CDR2 as FQNEAQ. V dropped 5 bases and J dropped 6; count of bases not matched to a gene: 6. The CDR3 is 13 residues long. The CDR3 nucleotides read TGTGCCAGCAGCCCCTTGAGGGGGCATGGCTACACCTTC. Its translation: CASSPLRGHGYTF.